The T cell receptor beta chain under discussion was sequenced for a study of response to subunit inactivated influenza vaccine. Study observations and caveats: Authors suggested that a seasonal influenza vaccination recruits few new T cells each time.

TCRdb re-called the RT-PCR reads with MiXCR, one entry per CDR3 protein. Of more than 400,000 distinct CDR3 sequences in the sample, about 7.2% are singletons; the top ten hold over 10%. This clonotype appeared a few times. Its antigen is not known. The CDR3 consists of 15 residues. The ends were cut back, 1 base at V and 7 bases at J, with 13 bases in the middle. Germline V gene lookup returns CDR1 SGHVS and CDR2 FQNEAQ. The receptor was derived from a man aged 50-75 years who received an inactivated influenza vaccine. The chain employs TRBV7-8 and TRBJ2-2; D tentatively fits TRBD1 or TRBD2 (5 bases each). Source: PBMCs from blood, taken around 25 months after vaccination. The CDR3 region is CASSLERDRIGELFF. In DNA form, the CDR3 reads TGTGCCAGCAGCTTAGAGAGGGACCGTATCGGGGAGCTGTTTTTT.